Only one count was recorded for the clone carrying this T cell receptor (beta chain). Its specificity is not known. Healthy and HIV-negative, the adult donors had no recent acute infections or vaccinations. Germline assignment: CDR1 SNHLY and CDR2 FYNNEI. CDR3 length: 16 amino acids. With V trimmed by 2 bases and J by 6 bases, 5 bases remained unmatched. This entry belongs to a study of shared clonotypes between healthy human individuals. Study background: Three plates were used per donor for CD4 naive, three for CD4 memory, two for CD8 naive and one for CD8 memory. General study results and limits: Represented diversity (both genetic and exposure-history) was limited by the small number of donors.

The DNA input per sorted-subset replicate PCR was roughly 180 ng, corresponding to some 33,000 T cell genomes. Libraries were prepared by immunoSEQ multiplex PCR; TCRdb keeps only in-frame clonotypes and omits some of them. The profile shows about a million clones, around three quarters of them singletons. Sequenced: memory CD4+ T cells from PBMCs. As for subset: CD45RA-negative fraction. This rearrangement joins TRBV2 to TRBJ2-2; the match to TRBD1 covers 11 bases. The TCR originated in a man in his late teens or twenties in good health. Some clones in this sample may be carry-over from other donors' samples. The CDR3 spells CASSEPRGQGAGELFF. As DNA, the CDR3 is TGTGCCAGCAGTGAACCGCGGGGACAGGGGGCCGGGGAGCTGTTTTTT. Full variable domain (missing parts from reference TRBV2 and TRBJ2-2): EPEVTQTPSHQVTQMGQEVILRCVPISNHLYFYWYRQILGQKVEFLVSFYNNEISEKSEIFDDQFSVERPDGSNFTLKIRSTKLEDSAMYFCASSEPRGQGAGELFFGEGSRLTVL.